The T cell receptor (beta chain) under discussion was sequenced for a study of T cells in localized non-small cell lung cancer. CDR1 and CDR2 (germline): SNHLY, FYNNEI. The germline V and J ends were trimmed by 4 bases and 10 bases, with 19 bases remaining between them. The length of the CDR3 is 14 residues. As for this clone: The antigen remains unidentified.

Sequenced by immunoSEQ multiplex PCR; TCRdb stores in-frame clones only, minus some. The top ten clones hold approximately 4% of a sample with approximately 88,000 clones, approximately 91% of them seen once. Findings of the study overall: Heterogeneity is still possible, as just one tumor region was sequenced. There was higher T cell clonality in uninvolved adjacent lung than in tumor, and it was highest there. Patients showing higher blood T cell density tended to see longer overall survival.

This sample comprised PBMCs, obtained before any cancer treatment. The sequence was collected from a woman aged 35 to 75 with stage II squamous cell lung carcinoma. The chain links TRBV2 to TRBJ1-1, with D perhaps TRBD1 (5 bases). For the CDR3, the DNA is TGTGCCAGCAGTGGTTCTCCATCGCAGGGTACAGCTTTCTTT. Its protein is CASSGSPSQGTAFF.